This entry describes one T cell receptor beta chain. Germline loops: CDR1 MNHNS, CDR2 SASEGT. Trimming removed 3 bases from V and 0 bases from J; junction bases left unmatched: 13. The CDR3 extends over 19 amino acids. As processed by the authors: Estimated nucleated cell counts came from reference gene primer amplification. Profiling relied on immunoSEQ multiplex PCR, and the TCRdb table lists in-frame clones only, not all of them. The V and J calls and clone size come from that table; D and trimming were worked out from the DNA. The sample contains fewer than 120,000 clones, roughly 85% of which appear only once. The data derive from a study of blood T cell repertoires in COVID-19.

The TCR was taken from a human donor in a cohort sampled during active COVID-19. The chain has TRBV6-1 and TRBJ2-3, with 9 nucleotides matching TRBD2. Sequencing was carried out using peripheral blood. The CDR3 sequence: CASSEVQVRAGGSTDTQYF. In DNA, the CDR3 is TGTGCCAGCAGTGAGGTCCAGGTCCGGGCGGGGGGGAGCACAGATACGCAGTATTTT.